In this sample, the clone carrying this TCR beta chain turned up a few times. Its antigen is not identified. After 5'RACE with constant-segment primers, TCR alpha and TCR beta cDNA libraries carrying sample barcodes and UMIs were obtained. TCRdb re-called the 5' RACE reads with MiXCR, one entry per CDR3 protein. The sample holds about 350,000 distinct CDR3 sequences; around 15% are singletons and the top ten take roughly 20%. This sample stems from a study of T-cell memory formation after mild COVID-19. Study as a whole: The TCR clusters were mostly specific to one donor.

Deletions cut 0 bases from V and 6 bases from J, with 12 bases between. This CDR3 spans 15 amino acids. CDR1 and CDR2 (germline): SGHTA, FQGNSA. Points from the study as a whole: Nothing confirmed that second-wave clones peaking on day 37 were specific for SARS-CoV-2. Some clones that responded were present in memory (sampled pre-infection), which suggests cross-reactive memory joined.

This chain connects TRBV7-2 to TRBJ1-5; D possibly corresponds to TRBD1 (6 bases). The receptor was isolated from a man aged 18 to 30 who had mild COVID-19 (a few samples of this study predate the infection). Cell type and time point are not known. Sequences were obtained from PBMCs or a T cell subset sorted from them (not recorded which). CDR3 DNA sequence: TGTGCCAGCAGCTTAGCGCCGGGGGCCAGTCAGCCCCAGCATTTT. Protein: CASSLAPGASQPQHF.